These T cell receptor beta chains were read from a single sample in a study of blood T cell repertoires in COVID-19. Profiled with immunoSEQ multiplex PCR; TCRdb holds only in-frame clones, not every one. The table records a few hundred thousand clones, 85% of them present only once. Material for sequencing was peripheral blood. All receptors come from a woman under 30 with acute or convalescent COVID-19. Both conserved end residues are part of each CDR3. The D gene is left open where the match is weak. Expanded clones get a size class; other rows say once, few or many, or leave the size out.

TRBJ1-4 | - | 16 | TRBV5-5 | - | TGTGCCAGCAGCTTGGAGGGAGGGACCCTTAATGAAAAACTGTTTTTT | CASSLEGGTLNEKLFF
TRBJ2-2 | - | 14 | TRBV9 | - | TGTGCCAGCAGTGATGGACTGAACACCGGGGAGCTGTTTTTT | CASSDGLNTGELFF
TRBJ1-2 | - | 14 | TRBV11-2 | - | TGTGCCAGCAGCTTTGGGCAGGGGTGGTTAGGCTACACCTTC | CASSFGQGWLGYTF
TRBJ1-1 | - | 13 | TRBV5-3 | - | TGTGCCAGAAGCGACCGGGAGAACACTGAAGCTTTCTTT | CARSDRENTEAFF
TRBJ2-1 | - | 15 | TRBV19 | - | TGTGCCAGTAGTATTTTTCCCCCCCCAAACAATGAGCAGTTCTTC | CASSIFPPPNNEQFF
TRBJ2-7 | - | 18 | TRBV7-2 | - | TGTGCCAGCAGCTTAGCGGGGGACTTAGGAGCGGTCTCCTACGAGCAGTACTTC | CASSLAGDLGAVSYEQYF
TRBJ1-1 | TRBD1 | 13 | TRBV6-4 | - | TGTGCCAGCCCGACAGGGATGAACACTGAAGCTTTCTTT | CASPTGMNTEAFF
TRBJ2-2 | TRBD2 | 16 | TRBV7-6 | - | TGTGCCAGCAGCAGGGCGGGGGGCTCGAACACCGGGGAGCTGTTTTTT | CASSRAGGSNTGELFF
TRBJ1-1 | - | 12 | TRBV7-9 | - | TGTGCCAGCAGCCACGACAGGAGTGAAGCTTTCTTT | CASSHDRSEAFF
TRBJ1-2 | - | 11 | TRBV6-5 | - | TGTGCCAGCGCAAAGGGGAATGGCTACACCTTC | CASAKGNGYTF
TRBJ1-2 | - | 14 | TRBV5-1 | - | TGCGCCAGCAGCTTGAGCGGGGCTGATCCTGGCTACACCTTC | CASSLSGADPGYTF
TRBJ2-1 | TRBD2 | 14 | TRBV11-2 | - | TGTGCCAGCAGCCCTAGCGGGCCATACAATGAGCAGTTCTTC | CASSPSGPYNEQFF
TRBJ2-7 | TRBD1 | 17 | TRBV19 | - | TGTGCCAGTAGTTCCAAGGGACAGGGCGACAATTCCTACGAGCAGTACTTC | CASSSKGQGDNSYEQYF
TRBJ2-5 | - | 15 | TRBV11-2 | - | TGTGCCAGCAGCTTAGACCCAGCGAGACAAGAGACCCAGTACTTC | CASSLDPARQETQYF
TRBJ1-3 | - | 15 | TRBV9 | - | TGTGCCAGCAGCGTAGCTTCAGGTGACGGAAACACCATATATTTT | CASSVASGDGNTIYF
TRBJ1-3 | - | 14 | TRBV7-2 | - | TGTGCCAGCAGCCACAGGAGCTCTGGAAACACCATATATTTT | CASSHRSSGNTIYF
TRBJ1-6 | - | 16 | TRBV6-5 | - | TGTGCCAGCAGTTACGCGGCCAGGGGAAATAATTCACCCCTCCACTTT | CASSYAARGNNSPLHF
TRBJ2-7 | - | 15 | TRBV28 | once | TGTGCCAGCAGTACCCCCGGGACTGCGACCTACGAGCAGTACTTC | CASSTPGTATYEQYF
TRBJ2-3 | - | 15 | TRBV7-9 | - | TGTGCCAGCAGCTACCGGGCTGCAGGGACAGATACGCAGTATTTT | CASSYRAAGTDTQYF
TRBJ1-1 | - | 15 | TRBV7-8 | - | TGTGCCAGCAGCTTACCGGCAGGCCCGAACACTGAAGCTTTCTTT | CASSLPAGPNTEAFF
TRBJ2-2 | TRBD1 | 14 | TRBV19 | once | TGTGCCAGCGTACAGGGGGCAGGTACCGGGGAGCTGTTTTTT | CASVQGAGTGELFF
TRBJ2-2 | TRBD2 | 16 | TRBV7-3 | - | TGTGCCAGCAGCTCTAGCGGGGGGGCCGGCACCGGGGAGCTGTTTTTT | CASSSSGGAGTGELFF
TRBJ1-2 | - | 13 | TRBV6-5 | - | TGTGCCAGCAGTTACGGCGGGGGTGATGGCTACACCTTC | CASSYGGGDGYTF
TRBJ2-5 | TRBD2 | 13 | TRBV10-3 | once | TGTGCCATCAGTGGACTAGCGCAAGAGACCCAGTACTTC | CAISGLAQETQYF
TRBJ2-3 | - | 16 | TRBV29-1 | few | TGCAGCGTTGAAGGGGAGGCGTCCGTTAGCACAGATACGCAGTATTTT | CSVEGEASVSTDTQYF
TRBJ1-1 | - | 14 | TRBV9 | - | TGTGCCAGCAGCGTAGTCCAGGGAGGAACTGAAGCTTTCTTT | CASSVVQGGTEAFF
TRBJ1-1 | - | 15 | TRBV18 | - | TGTGCCAGCTCACAAACAACAAATGAGGACAGTGAAGCTTTCTTT | CASSQTTNEDSEAFF
TRBJ2-7 | TRBD2 | 14 | TRBV4-2 | - | TGTGCCAGCAGCCAAGCGGGACTAGCTAACGAGCAGTACTTC | CASSQAGLANEQYF
TRBJ2-5 | TRBD1 | 16 | TRBV7-3 | few | TGTGCCAGCAGCCCAAATGGCAGGGGGTTCCAAGAGACCCAGTACTTC | CASSPNGRGFQETQYF
TRBJ2-1 | - | 14 | TRBV18 | - | TGTGCCAGCTCACGGCCAGGGGAGCCCAATGAGCAGTTCTTC | CASSRPGEPNEQFF
TRBJ1-6 | - | 12 | TRBV30 | - | TGTGCCTTCGTTTGGAGGAATTCACCCCTCCACTTT | CAFVWRNSPLHF
TRBJ2-1 | - | 12 | TRBV18 | - | TGTGCCAGCTCACCCCAGGGGGGCGAGCAGTTCTTC | CASSPQGGEQFF
TRBJ2-7 | TRBD1 | 12 | TRBV19 | - | TGTGCCAGTAGTGGGACAGGCTACGAGCAGTACTTC | CASSGTGYEQYF
TRBJ2-1 | TRBD2 | 17 | TRBV24-1 | - | TGTGCCACCAGTGATTTCGCAGGGACTAGCGGGAAGAATGAGCAGTTCTTC | CATSDFAGTSGKNEQFF
TRBJ2-6 | - | 15 | TRBV10-3 | - | TGTGCCATCAGTGTAGGGGGTTCTGGGGCCAACGTCCTGACTTTC | CAISVGGSGANVLTF
TRBJ2-3 | TRBD1 | 15 | TRBV27 | once | TGTGCCAGCAGTCCAGGGGACAGGGGAACAGATACGCAGTATTTT | CASSPGDRGTDTQYF
TRBJ1-2 | TRBD1 | 15 | TRBV18 | few | TGTGCCAGCTCACTGGATCCGGGACAGTACTATGGCTACACCTTC | CASSLDPGQYYGYTF
TRBJ2-3 | TRBD1 | 18 | TRBV2 | - | TGTGCCAGCAGTGAATCGGCTGCGGGACAGGGGTTAACAGATACGCAGTATTTT | CASSESAAGQGLTDTQYF
TRBJ1-1 | TRBD1 | 11 | TRBV20-1 | - | TGCAGGACAGGGACGGCCACTGAAGCTTTCTTT | CRTGTATEAFF
TRBJ1-2 | - | 15 | TRBV5-1 | - | TGCGCCAGCGGTCCGACAGGAGGTAATATCTATGGCTACACCTTC | CASGPTGGNIYGYTF
TRBJ2-2 | - | 15 | TRBV27 | - | TGTGCCAGCAGTCCTCTAGCTGAGAGGACCGGGGAGCTGTTTTTT | CASSPLAERTGELFF
TRBJ1-1 | TRBD1 | 14 | TRBV5-1 | - | TGCGCCAGCAGCCTTGACAGGGGAGGGACTGAAGCTTTCTTT | CASSLDRGGTEAFF
TRBJ2-2 | - | 16 | TRBV3-1/TRBV3-2 | - | TGTGCCAGCAGTCCAAGCCTTAGAGCGGACACCGGGGAGCTGTTTTTT | CASSPSLRADTGELFF
TRBJ2-7 | - | 14 | TRBV28 | - | TGTGCCAGCACCCTACTAGACAGGCCCTACGAGCAGTACTTC | CASTLLDRPYEQYF